Below are 13 T cell receptor beta chains sequenced from a single sample in a study of response to subunit inactivated influenza vaccine. TCRdb re-called the RT-PCR reads through MiXCR, storing one row per CDR3 protein. The repertoire holds over 750,000 distinct CDR3 sequences, with about 20% as singletons. This material consisted of PBMCs from blood, taken roughly 5 days after vaccination. The receptors derive from a man aged 45 to 65 who received an inactivated influenza vaccine.

V usage is TRBV5-1 and J usage is TRBJ2-2, with D perhaps being TRBD1 or TRBD2 (5 bases each). V gave up 0 bases and J gave up 0 bases, with 21 bases separating them. From germline, CDR1 is SGHRS and CDR2 YFSETQ. This CDR3 comprises 20 residues. Written as DNA, the CDR3 is TGCGCCAGCAGCTTGGTAGTCGGGGCACAGCAGCAAGCGAACACCGGGGAGCTGTTTTTT. Protein: CASSLVVGAQQQANTGELFF. The whole variable domain, remainder taken from reference TRBV5-1 and TRBJ2-2, is KAGVTQTPRYLIKTRGQQVTLSCSPISGHRSVSWYQQTPGQGLQFLFEYFSETQRNKGNFPGRFSGRQFSNSRSEMNVSTLELGDSALYLCASSLVVGAQQQANTGELFFGEGSRLTVL.

The rearrangement links TRBV20-1 to TRBJ2-5; 10 positions agree with TRBD1. Germline lookup yields CDR1 DFQATT and CDR2 SNEGSKA (reference sequence). Unmatched junction bases numbered 10, after V lost 1 base and J lost 2 bases. The CDR3 runs to 17 residues. The CDR3 sequence: CSARGTGQGRTQETQYF. CDR3 nucleotides: TGCAGTGCTAGAGGAACGGGACAGGGGAGAACGCAAGAGACCCAGTACTTC.

This clonotype was detected only a few times. This chain uses TRBV10-3 with TRBJ1-1; D is ambiguous. The CDR3 is made up of 14 amino acids. Germline V gives CDR1 ENHRY, CDR2 SYGVKD. The V end lost 5 bases, the J end lost 0 bases, and 10 bases lay between the germline ends. DNA of the CDR3: TGTGCCATCAGTACGGGCCTCTTGAACACTGAAGCTTTCTTT. Its protein is CAISTGLLNTEAFF.

This clonotype was observed a few times. This rearrangement joins TRBV7-2 to TRBJ2-1; D is unclear. The CDR3 loop spans 13 amino acids. V was clipped by 2 bases and J by 8 bases, with 10 bases between them. CDR1 and CDR2 (germline): SGHTA, FQGNSA. The chain's CDR3 is CASSLIQRDEQFF. The CDR3 DNA reads TGTGCCAGCAGCTTAATCCAAAGGGATGAGCAGTTCTTC. Complete variable domain (other parts from reference TRBV7-2 and TRBJ2-1): GAGVSQSPSNKVTEKGKDVELRCDPISGHTALYWYRQSLGQGLEFLIYFQGNSAPDKSGLPSDRFSAERTGGSVSTLTIQRTQQEDSAVYLCASSLIQRDEQFFGPGTRLTVL.

This clonotype showed up just a few times. This rearrangement joins TRBV10-3 to TRBJ2-2; 7 bases are a match to TRBD1. CDR3 length: 15 amino acids. The germline V gene has CDR1 ENHRY and CDR2 SYGVKD. With 8 bases clipped from V and 1 base from J, the junction kept 7 bases outside the gene matches. The CDR3 bases are TGTGCCATCGCGACAGGGTTGGGGAACACCGGGGAGCTGTTTTTT. Protein sequence: CAIATGLGNTGELFF.

This clonotype showed up many times. The chain recombines TRBV7-2 with TRBJ1-2; TRBD1 matches at 7 bases. The CDR3 is 13 residues long. Trimming removed 5 bases from V and 2 bases from J; junction bases left unmatched: 2. In germline, CDR1 is SGHTA, CDR2 FQGNSA. In DNA form, the CDR3 reads TGTGCCAGCAGCCCGGACAGGAACTATGGCTACACCTTC. This codes for CASSPDRNYGYTF.

The table lists this clonotype with a few counts. The chain couples TRBV14 to TRBJ2-1; D is undetermined. Looked up from germline, CDR1 is SGHDN and CDR2 is FVKESK. Between the trimmed V and J ends, which lost 1 base and 4 bases, there was a span of 17 bases. The CDR3 is made up of 17 amino acids. The CDR3 bases are TGTGCCAGCAGCCAAGGAGGTGCACAGCGCGTTTACAATGAGCAGTTCTTC. Encoded protein: CASSQGGAQRVYNEQFF.

This clonotype has a handful of counts. The rearrangement uses TRBV3-1 and TRBJ2-3; 8 bases are shared with TRBD1. Germline values: CDR1 LGHDT, CDR2 YNNKEL (reference sequence). The V gene end was trimmed by 4 bases and the J gene end by 4 bases; junction bases not matched to a gene: 7. The CDR3 sequence is 15 residues long. The CDR3 sequence: CASSPQAGGADTQYF. In nucleotides, the CDR3 is TGTGCCAGCAGCCCTCAGGCAGGGGGCGCAGATACGCAGTATTTT.

This clonotype was counted many times. CDR3 sequence (DNA): TGTGCCAGCACCGAACGGGGGACAGGGGACGATAGCAATCAGCCCCAGCATTTT. This translates into CASTERGTGDDSNQPQHF. This sequence joins TRBV6-1 and TRBJ1-5; 10 bases are shared with TRBD1. CDR1 and CDR2 from the germline V gene are MNHNS and SASEGT. The length of the CDR3 is 18 residues. Trimming at V came to 7 bases and at J to 0 bases, leaving 12 bases not matched to a gene.

The rearrangement joins TRBV6-2 or TRBV6-3 to TRBJ2-7, with 10 bases identical to TRBD2. CDR1 is MNHEY and CDR2 is SVGEGT in the germline V gene. The J segment lost 3 bases and the V segment lost 6 bases, leaving 5 bases of the junction unmatched. This CDR3 spans 14 amino acids. CDR3 sequence reads: CASSDGLAVYEQYF. The CDR3 coding sequence is TGTGCCAGCAGCGATGGACTAGCGGTCTACGAGCAGTACTTC.

The gene calls are TRBV6-2 or TRBV6-3 and TRBJ1-1; D is ambiguous. The CDR3 totals 12 residues. CDR1 MNHEY and CDR2 SVGEGT come from the germline V gene. The germline V and J ends were trimmed by 6 bases and 4 bases, with 9 bases remaining between them. The CDR3 reads CASRLRLTEAFF. The DNA of the CDR3 is TGTGCCAGCAGGCTAAGACTCACTGAAGCTTTCTTT.

J is TRBJ1-6 and V is TRBV20-1; no firm D call. Trimming left V 5 bases short and J 2 bases short, with 16 bases between. The CDR3 runs to 16 residues. Germline CDR1 is DFQATT and CDR2 is SNEGSKA (reference sequence). The CDR3 nucleotides are TGCAGTGCTTCGCCCCCCGGGCGGCCCTATAATTCACCCCTCCACTTT. It is translated as CSASPPGRPYNSPLHF.

There are a few counts of this clonotype. V is TRBV6-6 and J is TRBJ2-1; weak D call: TRBD1 (6 bases). The CDR3 sequence is 12 residues long. Germline values: CDR1 MNHNY, CDR2 SVGAGI (reference sequence). V lost 7 bases and J lost 9, with 13 bases in between. CDR3 region: CASTRVGGEQFF. CDR3 sequence (DNA): TGTGCCAGCACTCGGGTAGGGGGTGAGCAGTTCTTC.